Following are 24 T cell receptor beta chains from one sample sequenced in a study of blood T cell repertoires in COVID-19. Repertoires were generated with immunoSEQ multiplex PCR, while TCRdb's copy carries only in-frame clones and drops some. Of around 97,000 clones in the sample, 80% to 90% were seen once. Sequenced input: peripheral blood. The receptor source for this set is a human donor in a cohort sampled during active COVID-19.

V is TRBV18 and J is TRBJ2-6; 8 bases are a match to TRBD1. From germline, CDR1 is KGHSH and CDR2 LQKENI. The length of the CDR3 is 18 residues. After removal of 1 base from V and 2 bases from J, the junction contained 7 bases not matched to a gene. CDR3 DNA: TGTGCCAGCTCACCACTGGCAGGGGGCGCCCCTGGGGCCAACGTCCTGACTTTC. Its protein product is CASSPLAGGAPGANVLTF. Looking up the rest from reference TRBV18 and TRBJ2-6 gives the full variable domain: NAGVMQNPRHLVRRRGQEARLRCSPMKGHSHVYWYRQLPEEGLKFMVYLQKENIIDESGMPKERFSAEFPKEGPSILRIQQVVRGDSAAYFCASSPLAGGAPGANVLTFGAGSRLTVL.

This clone showed up just once. The genes are TRBV6-6 and TRBJ2-7, with a possible D match to TRBD2 (6 bases). The CDR3 loop spans 15 amino acids. Germline CDR1 and CDR2: MNHNY and SVGAGI (reference sequence). Trimming pared 5 bases from V and 2 bases from J, leaving 16 bases between. The CDR3 loop is CASSNLAQTAYEQYF. For the CDR3, the DNA is TGTGCCAGCAGTAATCTAGCGCAGACCGCCTACGAGCAGTACTTC.

The chain joins TRBV27 to TRBJ2-5; 12 nucleotides agree with TRBD2. With 6 bases clipped from V and 2 bases from J, the junction kept 1 base outside the gene matches. Germline V gene data show CDR1 as MNHEY and CDR2 as SMNVEV (reference sequence). This CDR3 region has 14 residues. CDR3 DNA: TGTGCCAGCAGAGGACTAGCGGGACAAGAGACCCAGTACTTC. Residues: CASRGLAGQETQYF.

The CDR3 sequence: CASSPRIYETQYF. In nucleotides, the CDR3 is TGTGCCAGCAGCCCTAGGATCTACGAGACCCAGTACTTC. V gene TRBV7-2 combines with J gene TRBJ2-5; the D is unclear. This CDR3 comprises 13 residues. V was pared by 5 bases and J by 5 bases, with 12 bases between. Germline V gene data show CDR1 as SGHTA and CDR2 as FQGNSA.

The chain recombines TRBV6-6 with TRBJ1-6, with no clear D. Trimming removed 2 bases at V and 7 bases at J, with 9 bases between. The germline V gene has CDR1 MNHNY and CDR2 SVGAGI (reference sequence). The CDR3 is 14 residues long. The chain's CDR3 is CASSYPEQNSPLHF. CDR3 coding DNA: TGTGCCAGCAGTTACCCAGAACAGAATTCACCCCTCCACTTT.

This chain links TRBV6-1 with TRBJ1-4, with a tentative D call TRBD1 (6 bases). Per the germline V gene, CDR1 is MNHNS and CDR2 is SASEGT. Deletions cut 1 base from V and 12 bases from J, with 18 bases between. The CDR3 has 15 amino acids. CDR3 sequence: CASSEGQVGLKELFF. DNA for the CDR3: TGTGCCAGCAGTGAAGGACAGGTGGGATTGAAGGAACTGTTTTTT.

This chain links TRBV7-3 with TRBJ2-3; TRBD2 aligns across 9 bases. The CDR3 runs to 15 residues. With 8 bases clipped from V and 0 bases from J, the junction kept 6 bases outside the gene matches. Germline-derived CDR1 and CDR2 are SGHTA and FQGTGA. CDR3 region: CASGASGASTDTQYF. As DNA, the CDR3 is TGTGCCAGCGGGGCTAGCGGGGCTAGCACAGATACGCAGTATTTT. The whole variable domain, filled in from reference TRBV7-3 and TRBJ2-3, reads GAGVSQTPSNKVTEKGKYVELRCDPISGHTALYWYRQSLGQGPEFLIYFQGTGAADDSGLPNDRFFAVRPEGSVSTLKIQRTERGDSAVYLCASGASGASTDTQYFGPGTRLTVL.

A word on this clone: The germline gene is not matched at one end of the junction; a read error may be the cause. The rearrangement uses TRBV14 and TRBJ1-2; no reliable D call. This CDR3 is 14 amino acids long. Germline V gene lookup returns CDR1 SGHDN and CDR2 FVKESK. CDR3 nucleotides: TGTGCCAGCAGCCAAGCTTCCCCACGGTCTTATCAGGCGTTC. It encodes CASSQASPRSYQAF. The variable domain in full, completed from reference TRBV14 and TRBJ1-2, reads EAGVTQFPSHSVIEKGQTVTLRCDPISGHDNLYWYRRVMGKEIKFLLHFVKESKQDESGMPNNRFLAERTGGTYSTLKVQPAELEDSGVYFCASSQASPRSYQAFGSGTRLTVV.

Worth noting for this clone: One junction end does not reproduce the germline sequence, and a read error may be involved. This rearrangement joins TRBV5-8 to TRBJ2-7, with D possibly TRBD1 on 6 matching bases. The germline V gene has CDR1 SGHTS and CDR2 YDEGEE. The CDR3 sequence is 10 residues long. The CDR3 region is CASSLYQGSF. The CDR3, as DNA: TGTGCCAGCAGCTTGTATCAGGGGAGTTTC.

V usage is TRBV5-6 and J usage is TRBJ1-2; D unresolved. CDR1 is SGHDT and CDR2 is YYEEEE in the germline V gene. The CDR3 has 13 amino acids. Trimming took off 0 bases at V and 7 bases at J, with 10 bases between the two ends. CDR3 amino acids: CASSLVAVFGYTF. CDR3 bases: TGTGCCAGCAGCTTGGTGGCGGTTTTTGGCTACACCTTC.

CDR3 DNA sequence: TGCAGCGTCAGAGGTCTTTCTGGGGCCAACGTCCTGACTTTC. It encodes CSVRGLSGANVLTF. This chain connects TRBV29-1 to TRBJ2-6; D is undetermined. Germline V gene data show CDR1 as SQVTM and CDR2 as ANQGSEA. Trimming removed 6 bases from V and 1 base from J, with 10 bases in between. The CDR3 runs to 14 residues.

The chain recombines TRBV5-6 with TRBJ2-3, with 10 bases aligning to TRBD2. The CDR3 totals 16 residues. Unmatched junction bases numbered 7, after V lost 2 bases and J lost 4 bases. Germline CDR1 reads SGHDT; CDR2 reads YYEEEE. The CDR3: CASSFGAGGRPDTQYF. The CDR3 DNA is TGTGCCAGCAGCTTTGGAGCGGGGGGGCGTCCAGATACGCAGTATTTT. The variable domain in full, completed from reference TRBV5-6 and TRBJ2-3, reads DAGVTQSPTHLIKTRGQQVTLRCSPKSGHDTVSWYQQALGQGPQFIFQYYEEEERQRGNFPDRFSGHQFPNYSSELNVNALLLGDSALYLCASSFGAGGRPDTQYFGPGTRLTVL.

This clone was seen a single time. This chain links TRBV12-3 or TRBV12-4 with TRBJ2-7, with a tentative D call TRBD1 (6 bases). V lost 5 bases, J lost 5 bases, and 13 bases lay in between. The CDR3 covers 13 residues. Written as DNA, the CDR3 is TGTGCCAGCAGTCTCGGACAGACCAACGAGCAGTACTTC. It specifies CASSLGQTNEQYF.

The chain joins TRBV9 to TRBJ2-6; no definite D call. Trimming pared 5 bases from V and 1 base from J, leaving 13 bases between. CDR1 and CDR2 (germline): SGDLS, YYNGEE. The CDR3 loop spans 16 amino acids. The DNA for the CDR3 is TGTGCCAGCAGGGCATCTGGAGAGTCTGGGGCCAACGTCCTGACTTTC. It encodes CASRASGESGANVLTF.

This clone was counted a single time. The rearrangement joins TRBV7-9 to TRBJ1-2; D not resolved. Deletions cut 0 bases from V and 1 base from J, with 9 bases between. Germline CDR1 is SEHNR and CDR2 is FQNEAQ (reference sequence). This CDR3 contains 15 residues. CDR3 sequence: CASSLASGINYGYTF. The CDR3 bases are TGTGCCAGCAGCTTAGCCAGCGGGATTAACTATGGCTACACCTTC.

The rearrangement uses TRBV5-4 and TRBJ2-1; 8 nucleotides agree with TRBD1. Unmatched junction bases numbered 6, after V lost 5 bases and J lost 2 bases. The CDR3 has 15 amino acids. The germline CDR1 and CDR2 sequences are SGHNT and YYREEE (reference sequence). The CDR3 protein is CASSSQGVTYNEQFF. CDR3 DNA sequence: TGTGCCAGCAGTTCACAGGGGGTAACCTACAATGAGCAGTTCTTC.

This sequence joins TRBV5-3 and TRBJ2-5; D is perhaps TRBD1 (6 bases). TRBV5-3 is sorted into the ORF group, with uncertain function. V lost 4 bases and J 0 bases, leaving 16 bases between the germline ends. The CDR3 covers 16 residues. CDR3 protein: CARSRLTGGHQETQYF. The CDR3 DNA reads as TGTGCCAGAAGCCGACTGACAGGCGGTCACCAAGAGACCCAGTACTTC.

The V and J genes are TRBV3-1 (or the pseudogene TRBV3-2) and TRBJ2-7; 10 nucleotides line up with TRBD1. Germline values: CDR1 LGHDT, CDR2 YNNKEL (reference sequence). The length of the CDR3 is 15 residues. J was trimmed by 3 bases and V by 3 bases; bases with no gene match: 5. The CDR3 sequence: CASSQIRTGGYEQYF. Here the CDR3 DNA reads TGTGCCAGCAGCCAGATCCGGACAGGGGGCTACGAGCAGTACTTC.

The chain carries TRBV5-1 and TRBJ2-2; 7 bases are shared with TRBD1. Germline loops: CDR1 SGHRS, CDR2 YFSETQ. There are 16 residues in the CDR3. Trimming took 4 bases from V and 1 from J; bases not matched to a gene: 7. The CDR3 reads CASSRKGQLNTGELFF. CDR3 in DNA: TGCGCCAGCAGCCGTAAGGGACAGTTGAACACCGGGGAGCTGTTTTTT. Variable domain in full (rest from reference TRBV5-1 and TRBJ2-2): KAGVTQTPRYLIKTRGQQVTLSCSPISGHRSVSWYQQTPGQGLQFLFEYFSETQRNKGNFPGRFSGRQFSNSRSEMNVSTLELGDSALYLCASSRKGQLNTGELFFGEGSRLTVL.

This chain joins TRBV5-1 and TRBJ2-2; a possible D gene is TRBD2 (6 bases). V lost 0 bases and J 5 bases, leaving 11 bases between the germline ends. The germline gives CDR1 SGHRS, CDR2 YFSETQ. The CDR3 totals 15 residues. The CDR3, as DNA: TGCGCCAGCAGCTTGGACGGGAGAGGGACCGGGGAGCTGTTTTTT. This translates into CASSLDGRGTGELFF.

V gene TRBV7-9 combines with J gene TRBJ1-2; a weak D match, TRBD1 (5 bases). This CDR3 spans 16 amino acids. CDR1 and CDR2 (germline): SEHNR, FQNEAQ (reference sequence). The V gene lost 5 bases and the J gene lost 2 bases, with 18 bases spanning the gap. As DNA, the CDR3 is TGTGCCAGCAGCCCAGACGGCGGGACGGTGAACTATGGCTACACCTTC. Translated, it gives CASSPDGGTVNYGYTF. Complete variable domain (other parts from reference TRBV7-9 and TRBJ1-2): DTGVSQNPRHKITKRGQNVTFRCDPISEHNRLYWYRQTLGQGPEFLTYFQNEAQLEKSRLLSDRFSAERPKGSFSTLEIQRTEQGDSAMYLCASSPDGGTVNYGYTFGSGTRLTVV.

This sequence joins TRBV11-3 and TRBJ2-7; D is possibly TRBD1 (6 bases). V shed 5 bases and J shed 3 bases, with 17 bases lying between them. Germline CDR1 is SGHNT and CDR2 is YENEEA. The CDR3 extends over 15 amino acids. CDR3 sequence reads: CASSKRTEEGYEQYF. As DNA, the CDR3 is TGTGCCAGCAGCAAAAGGACAGAAGAGGGCTACGAGCAGTACTTC.

In DNA, the CDR3 is TGTGCCAGTAAGATAGGACAGGGGGTTTCACCCCTCCACTTT. It translates to CASKIGQGVSPLHF. The chain is built from TRBV19 and TRBJ1-6; 10 positions match TRBD1. Trimming took 7 bases from V and 9 from J; bases not matched to a gene: 6. CDR3 length: 14 amino acids. Germline V lookup: CDR1 LNHDA, CDR2 SQIVND (reference sequence).

The J gene is TRBJ1-1, the V gene TRBV6-2 or TRBV6-3; D is perhaps TRBD1 (6 bases). V was cut by 2 bases and J by 5 bases, with 12 bases left in between. CDR3 size: 14 residues. Per the germline V gene, CDR1 is MNHEY and CDR2 is SVGEGT. The CDR3 DNA is TGTGCCAGCAGTTACCGGACAGTAAAAACTGAAGCTTTCTTT. Protein product: CASSYRTVKTEAFF.